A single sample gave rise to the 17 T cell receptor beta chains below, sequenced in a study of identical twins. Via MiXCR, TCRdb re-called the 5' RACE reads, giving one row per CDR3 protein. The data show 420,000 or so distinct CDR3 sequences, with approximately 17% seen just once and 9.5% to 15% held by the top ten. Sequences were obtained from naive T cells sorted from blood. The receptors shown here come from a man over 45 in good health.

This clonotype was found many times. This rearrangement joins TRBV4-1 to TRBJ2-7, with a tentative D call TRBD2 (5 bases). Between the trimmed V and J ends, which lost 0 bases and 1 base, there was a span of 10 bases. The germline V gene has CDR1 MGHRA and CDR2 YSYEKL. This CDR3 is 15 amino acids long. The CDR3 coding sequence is TGCGCCAGCAGCCAAGATCCTGGGAGATCCTACGAGCAGTACTTC. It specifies CASSQDPGRSYEQYF.

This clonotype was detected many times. This chain's CDR3 is CSARSGRNTEAFF. The CDR3 DNA reads as TGCAGTGCTAGGAGTGGTCGGAACACTGAAGCTTTCTTT. This chain links TRBV20-1 with TRBJ1-1; the D is unclear. The CDR3 loop spans 13 amino acids. Trimming stripped 3 bases from V and 1 base from J, with 9 bases between. Germline loops: CDR1 DFQATT, CDR2 SNEGSKA (reference sequence).

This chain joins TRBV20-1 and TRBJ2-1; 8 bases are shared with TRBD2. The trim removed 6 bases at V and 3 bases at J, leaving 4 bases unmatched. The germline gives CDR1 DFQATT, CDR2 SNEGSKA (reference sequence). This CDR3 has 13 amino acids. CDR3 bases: TGCAGTGCGCAAACTAGCGGCTACAATGAGCAGTTCTTC. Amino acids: CSAQTSGYNEQFF.

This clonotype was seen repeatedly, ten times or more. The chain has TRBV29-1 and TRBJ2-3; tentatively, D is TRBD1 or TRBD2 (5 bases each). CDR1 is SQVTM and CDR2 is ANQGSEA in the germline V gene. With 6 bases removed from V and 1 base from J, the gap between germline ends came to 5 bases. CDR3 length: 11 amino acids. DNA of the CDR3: TGCAGCGTGGGACGCACAGATACGCAGTATTTT. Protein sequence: CSVGRTDTQYF.

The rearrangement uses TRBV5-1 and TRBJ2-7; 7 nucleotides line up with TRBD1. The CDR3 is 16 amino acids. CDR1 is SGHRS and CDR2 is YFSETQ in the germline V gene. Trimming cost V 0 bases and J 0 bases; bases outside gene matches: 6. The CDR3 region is CASSLEGAPFSYEQYF. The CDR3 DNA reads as TGCGCCAGCAGCTTGGAGGGGGCCCCTTTCTCCTACGAGCAGTACTTC.

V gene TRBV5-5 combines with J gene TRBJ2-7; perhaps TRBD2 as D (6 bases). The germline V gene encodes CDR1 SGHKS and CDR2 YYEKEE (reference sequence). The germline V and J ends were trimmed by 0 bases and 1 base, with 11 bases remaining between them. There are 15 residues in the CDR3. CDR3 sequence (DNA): TGTGCCAGCAGCTTGGGGGCGGGGATTTCCTACGAGCAGTACTTC. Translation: CASSLGAGISYEQYF.

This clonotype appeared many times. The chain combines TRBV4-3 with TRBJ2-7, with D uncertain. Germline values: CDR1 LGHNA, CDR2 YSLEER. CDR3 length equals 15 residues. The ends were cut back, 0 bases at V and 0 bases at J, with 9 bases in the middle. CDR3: CASSQDSGTSYEQYF. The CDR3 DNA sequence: TGCGCCAGCAGCCAAGATTCGGGTACCTCCTACGAGCAGTACTTC.

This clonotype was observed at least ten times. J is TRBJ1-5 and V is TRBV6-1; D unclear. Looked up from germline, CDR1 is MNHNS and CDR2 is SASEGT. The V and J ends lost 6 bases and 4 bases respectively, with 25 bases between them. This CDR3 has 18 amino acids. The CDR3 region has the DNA TGTGCCAGCAGCCCACATGGGCGGGGTCCGACGGGAAATCAGCCCCAGCATTTT. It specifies CASSPHGRGPTGNQPQHF.

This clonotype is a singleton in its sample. Written as DNA, the CDR3 is TGCGCCAGCAACCCACAGGGGGCCCACACCGGGGAGCTGTTTTTT. Translating gives CASNPQGAHTGELFF. V and J are TRBV5-1 and TRBJ2-2; 9 positions agree with TRBD1. Trimming removed 6 bases from V and 3 bases from J; junction bases left unmatched: 6. Germline values: CDR1 SGHRS, CDR2 YFSETQ. The CDR3 is made up of 15 amino acids.

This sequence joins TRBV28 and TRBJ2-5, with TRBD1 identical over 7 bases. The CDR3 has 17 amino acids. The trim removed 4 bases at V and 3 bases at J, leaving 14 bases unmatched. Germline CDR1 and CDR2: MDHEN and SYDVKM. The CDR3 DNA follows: TGTGCCAGCAGTTCGACCTGGAAAGGGGACAGAGAAGAGACCCAGTACTTC. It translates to CASSSTWKGDREETQYF.

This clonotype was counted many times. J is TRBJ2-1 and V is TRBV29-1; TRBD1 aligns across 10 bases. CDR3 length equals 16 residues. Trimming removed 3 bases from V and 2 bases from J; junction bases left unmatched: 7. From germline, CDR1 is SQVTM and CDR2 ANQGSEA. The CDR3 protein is CSVEGQTGGAYNEQFF. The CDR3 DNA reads TGCAGCGTTGAGGGCCAGACAGGGGGCGCCTACAATGAGCAGTTCTTC.

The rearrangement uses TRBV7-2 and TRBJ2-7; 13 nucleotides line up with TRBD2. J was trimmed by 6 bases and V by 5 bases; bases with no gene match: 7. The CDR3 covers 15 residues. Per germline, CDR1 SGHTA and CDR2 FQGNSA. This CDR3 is CASSPGLAGVGEQYF. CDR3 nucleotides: TGTGCCAGCAGCCCCGGACTAGCGGGAGTTGGCGAGCAGTACTTC. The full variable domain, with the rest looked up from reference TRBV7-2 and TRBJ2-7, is GAGVSQSPSNKVTEKGKDVELRCDPISGHTALYWYRQSLGQGLEFLIYFQGNSAPDKSGLPSDRFSAERTGGSVSTLTIQRTQQEDSAVYLCASSPGLAGVGEQYFGPGTRLTVT.

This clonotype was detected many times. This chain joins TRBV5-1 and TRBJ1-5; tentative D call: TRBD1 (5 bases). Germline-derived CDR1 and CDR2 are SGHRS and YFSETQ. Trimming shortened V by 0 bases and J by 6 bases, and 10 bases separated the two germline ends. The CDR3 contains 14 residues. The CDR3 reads CASSLGGVGQPQHF. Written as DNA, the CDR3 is TGCGCCAGCAGCTTGGGAGGGGTCGGTCAGCCCCAGCATTTT.

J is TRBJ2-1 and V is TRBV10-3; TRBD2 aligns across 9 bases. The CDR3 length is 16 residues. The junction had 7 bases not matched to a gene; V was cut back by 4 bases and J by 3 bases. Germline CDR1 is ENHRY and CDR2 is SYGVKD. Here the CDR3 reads CAISAHSGGNYNEQFF. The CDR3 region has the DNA TGTGCCATCAGTGCCCATAGCGGGGGTAACTACAATGAGCAGTTCTTC.

Here the CDR3 reads CASSFRTENTEAFF. The CDR3 DNA reads as TGTGCCAGCAGTTTCCGGACAGAGAACACTGAAGCTTTCTTT. The chain uses TRBV27 and TRBJ1-1; TRBD1 might be the D (6 bases). CDR1 MNHEY and CDR2 SMNVEV come from the germline V gene (reference sequence). CDR3 length equals 14 residues. V was trimmed by 3 bases and J by 1 base, leaving 9 bases between them.

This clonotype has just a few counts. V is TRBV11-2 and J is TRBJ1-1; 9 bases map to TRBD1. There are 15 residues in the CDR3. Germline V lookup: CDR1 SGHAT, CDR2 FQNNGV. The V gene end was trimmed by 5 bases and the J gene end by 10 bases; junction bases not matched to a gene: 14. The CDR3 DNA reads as TGTGCCAGCAGCGGGTGGGACAGGGTAGGTGTTGGAGCTTTCTTT. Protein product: CASSGWDRVGVGAFF.

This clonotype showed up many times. In nucleotides, the CDR3 is TGTGCCAGCTTACACGGACGAGGGGAAAACAATGAGCAGTTCTTC. Protein product: CASLHGRGENNEQFF. V is TRBV7-8 and J is TRBJ2-1; D may correspond to TRBD1 or TRBD2 (5 bases each). Germline CDR1 is SGHVS and CDR2 is FQNEAQ. V was shortened by 8 bases and J by 5 bases, with 19 bases between the two germline ends. The CDR3 length is 15 residues.